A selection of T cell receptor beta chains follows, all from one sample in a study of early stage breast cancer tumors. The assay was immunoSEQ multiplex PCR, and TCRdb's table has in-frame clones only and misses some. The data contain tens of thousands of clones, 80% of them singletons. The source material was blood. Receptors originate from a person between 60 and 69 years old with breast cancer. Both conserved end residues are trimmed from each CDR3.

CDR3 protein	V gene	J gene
ASSLQWNTGELF	TRBV6-6	TRBJ2-2
ASSSTLAAIYNEQF	TRBV11-3	TRBJ2-1
ASSPARGEQY	TRBV9	TRBJ2-7
ASSQGSSGSGDTQY	TRBV4-3	TRBJ2-3
ASSPWGGLYGYT	TRBV6-5	TRBJ1-2
SVRGGGEREAF	TRBV29-1	TRBJ1-1
ASSFQGNRGDTQY	TRBV5-8	TRBJ2-3
ATSKQGNQPQH	TRBV15	TRBJ1-5
SVGDSWQVETQY	TRBV29-1	TRBJ2-5
ASSLTRSTYEQY	TRBV11-3	TRBJ2-7
ASSQEYLDPPDTQY	TRBV4-1	TRBJ2-3
ASSRGQITGNTIY	TRBV5-6	TRBJ1-3
ASSSEGQGREKRNIQY	TRBV5-6	TRBJ2-4
ASSAQLAAKNIQY	TRBV18	TRBJ2-4
ASSVGDTMNTEAF	TRBV9	TRBJ1-1
ASSVQTGDLHGYT	TRBV9	TRBJ1-2
ASSPPAGQGGNQPQH	TRBV18	TRBJ1-5
ASSLSGTSESQY	TRBV28	TRBJ2-3
ASSIDLQGLNTEAF	TRBV5-1	TRBJ1-1
ASSRTSAEETQY	TRBV6-5	TRBJ2-5
ASSSTTYSSGNTIY	TRBV9	TRBJ1-3
ASSQDGSSGGPHGGNEQF	TRBV4-3	TRBJ2-1
ASSLRGLAGPRLTDTQY	TRBV7-9	TRBJ2-3
ASSRGPSTSGSLETQY	TRBV5-4	TRBJ2-5
ASSQPTGAGYT	TRBV14	TRBJ1-2
ASSIDGTSWGEQY	TRBV19	TRBJ2-7
ASSILRSGNQPQH	TRBV19	TRBJ1-5
ASSSQTSGSQTQY	TRBV19	TRBJ2-5
ASRGEASEVGTQY	TRBV7-2	TRBJ2-5
ASSHLSGRTDTQY	TRBV4-2	TRBJ2-3
SVAQQGAGYNEQF	TRBV29-1	TRBJ2-1
ASSISLGSEQY	TRBV19	TRBJ2-7
GQADIQETQY	TRBV6-1	TRBJ2-5
ASSLVATGWDGYT	TRBV11-2	TRBJ1-2
ASSLIGGLGVTEAF	TRBV13	TRBJ1-1
ASSFTSGLSYNEQF	TRBV5-8	TRBJ2-1
ASSFSGTGGPANYGYT	TRBV27	TRBJ1-2
ASSIGGLRGEAF	TRBV19	TRBJ1-1
ASSTSPGTENTEAF	TRBV19	TRBJ1-1
ASSLTEWSKNTGELF	TRBV7-3	TRBJ2-2
ASSFLNQPQH	TRBV7-9	TRBJ1-5
AIRSGYT	TRBV10-3	TRBJ1-2
SVSQGRDSTYGYT	TRBV29-1	TRBJ1-2
ATSSADRGSSPQH	TRBV15	TRBJ1-5
ASSVVPLFGDTISSYEQY	TRBV9	TRBJ2-7
ASGSFGGVTGELF	TRBV27	TRBJ2-2
ASSIHGLAGEGPYEQY	TRBV19	TRBJ2-7
ASSLDSQRGYNEQF	TRBV5-1	TRBJ2-1